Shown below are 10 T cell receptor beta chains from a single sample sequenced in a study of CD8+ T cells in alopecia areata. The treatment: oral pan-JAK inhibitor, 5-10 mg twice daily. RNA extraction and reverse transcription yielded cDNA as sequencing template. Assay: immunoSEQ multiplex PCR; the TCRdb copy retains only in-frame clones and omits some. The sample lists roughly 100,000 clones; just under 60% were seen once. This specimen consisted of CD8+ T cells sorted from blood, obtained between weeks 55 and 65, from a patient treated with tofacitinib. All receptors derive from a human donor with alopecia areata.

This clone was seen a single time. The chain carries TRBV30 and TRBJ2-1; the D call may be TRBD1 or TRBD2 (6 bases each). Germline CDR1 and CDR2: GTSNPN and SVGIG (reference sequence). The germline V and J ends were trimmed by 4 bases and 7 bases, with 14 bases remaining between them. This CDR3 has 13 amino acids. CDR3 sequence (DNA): TGTGCCTGGAAGCAGACAGGAGGGAATGAGCAGTTCTTC. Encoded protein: CAWKQTGGNEQFF.

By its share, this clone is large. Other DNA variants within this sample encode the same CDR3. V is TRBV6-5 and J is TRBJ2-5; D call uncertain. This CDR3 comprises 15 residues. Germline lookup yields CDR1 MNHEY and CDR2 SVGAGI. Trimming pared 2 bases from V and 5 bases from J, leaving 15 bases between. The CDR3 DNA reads TGTGCCAGCAGTTACGAGTGGGGATTGTATGAGACCCAGTACTTC. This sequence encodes CASSYEWGLYETQYF.

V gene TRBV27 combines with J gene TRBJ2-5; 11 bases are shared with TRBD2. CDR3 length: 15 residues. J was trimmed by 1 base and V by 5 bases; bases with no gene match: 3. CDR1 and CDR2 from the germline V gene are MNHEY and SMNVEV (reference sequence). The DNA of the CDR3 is TGTGCCAGCAGTGTTAGCGGGGGGGCCCAAGAGACCCAGTACTTC. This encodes CASSVSGGAQETQYF.

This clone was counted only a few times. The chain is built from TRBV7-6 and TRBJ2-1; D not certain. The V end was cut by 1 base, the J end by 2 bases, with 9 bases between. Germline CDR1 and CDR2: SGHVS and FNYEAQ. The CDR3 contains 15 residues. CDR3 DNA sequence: TGTGCCAGCAGCTTAGTCTTTGGGACCTACAATGAGCAGTTCTTC. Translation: CASSLVFGTYNEQFF.

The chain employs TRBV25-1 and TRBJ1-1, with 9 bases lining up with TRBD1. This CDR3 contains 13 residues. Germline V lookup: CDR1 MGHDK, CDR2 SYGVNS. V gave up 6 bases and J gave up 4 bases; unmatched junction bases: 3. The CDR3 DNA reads TGTGCCAGCAGGGACAGGGGTGTCACTGAAGCTTTCTTT. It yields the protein CASRDRGVTEAFF.

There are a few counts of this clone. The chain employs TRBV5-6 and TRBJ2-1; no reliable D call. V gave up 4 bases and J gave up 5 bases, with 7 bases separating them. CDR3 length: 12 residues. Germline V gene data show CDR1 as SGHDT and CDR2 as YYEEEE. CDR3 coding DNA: TGTGCCAGCAGCCACGACAACAATGAGCAGTTCTTC. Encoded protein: CASSHDNNEQFF.

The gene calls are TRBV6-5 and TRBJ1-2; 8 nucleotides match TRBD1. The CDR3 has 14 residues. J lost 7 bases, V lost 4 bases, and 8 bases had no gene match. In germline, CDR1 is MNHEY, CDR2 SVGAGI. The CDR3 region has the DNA TGTGCCAGCAGTTTCGGACAGGGTTTGACTGGCTACACCTTC. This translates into CASSFGQGLTGYTF.

CDR3 nucleotide sequence: TGCGCCAGCACTGGGACCTTCGGGAGTCAGCCCCAGCATTTT. It codes for CASTGTFGSQPQHF. The rearrangement links TRBV4-1 to TRBJ1-5, with TRBD1 as a possible D gene (5 bases). The CDR3 consists of 14 residues. V shed 7 bases and J shed 6 bases, with 16 bases lying between them. Germline V gene data show CDR1 as MGHRA and CDR2 as YSYEKL.

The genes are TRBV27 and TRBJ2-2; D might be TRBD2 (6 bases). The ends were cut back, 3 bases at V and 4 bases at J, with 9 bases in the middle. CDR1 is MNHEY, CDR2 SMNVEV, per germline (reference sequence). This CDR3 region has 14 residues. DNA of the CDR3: TGTGCCAGCAGTTTCGGGGGTTCCACCGGGGAGCTGTTTTTT. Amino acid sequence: CASSFGGSTGELFF.

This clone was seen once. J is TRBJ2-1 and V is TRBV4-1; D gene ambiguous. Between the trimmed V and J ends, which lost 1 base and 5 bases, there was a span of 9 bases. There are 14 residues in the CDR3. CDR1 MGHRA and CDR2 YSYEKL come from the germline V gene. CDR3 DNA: TGCGCCAGCAGCCAAGTAGGTCCACACAATGAGCAGTTCTTC. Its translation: CASSQVGPHNEQFF.